This TCR beta chain was retrieved from a study of CD8+CD57+ T cells in acquired aplastic anemia. This clonotype was recorded only once. Deletions cut 2 bases from V and 6 bases from J, with 10 bases between. The CDR3 covers 13 residues. The germline CDR1 and CDR2 sequences are SGHTA and FQGNSA. Previously, flow cytometry had revealed CD8+CD57+ cell expansion in the patients chosen for sequencing. For CDR3 and TCR beta VDJ profiling, genomic DNA was the template used. TCRdb redid the calling of the reads with MiXCR, one entry per CDR3 protein. The sample gives roughly 250,000 distinct CDR3 sequences, approximately 80% of which show up once; 40% to 55% is in the top ten.

The rearrangement joins TRBV7-2 to TRBJ1-1; D remains ambiguous. The receptor was derived from a human donor with aplastic anemia. The sequenced sample was sorted CD4+, CD8+, or CD8+CD57+ T cells (not recorded which) from PBMCs. CDR3 in DNA: TGTGCCAGCAGCTTACAGCCTGAGTCTGAAGCTTTCTTT. This encodes CASSLQPESEAFF.